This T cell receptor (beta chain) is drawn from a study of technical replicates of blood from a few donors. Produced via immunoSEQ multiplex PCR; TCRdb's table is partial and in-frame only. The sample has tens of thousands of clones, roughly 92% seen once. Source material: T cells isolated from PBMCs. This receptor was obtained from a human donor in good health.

CDR3 loop: CASSRGGSTYGYTF. The CDR3 coding sequence is TGTGCCAGCAGCCGCGGAGGGAGTACCTATGGCTACACCTTC. This chain links TRBV7-2 with TRBJ1-2; D gene ambiguous. The V end was cut by 5 bases, the J end by 4 bases, with 14 bases between. Per germline, CDR1 SGHTA and CDR2 FQGNSA. The CDR3 totals 14 residues.